A single TCR beta chain is shown here with its context. Antigen specificity is unknown. The sample carries other DNA sequences with the same CDR3. The entry originates in a study of shared clonotypes between healthy human individuals. Overall study findings and caveats: Represented diversity, genetic and exposure-history alike, was limited by few donors.

A split of CD4+ cells into CD45RA+ naive and CD45RA-negative memory subsets was performed. Sequenced by immunoSEQ multiplex PCR; TCRdb stores in-frame clones only, minus some. Of about 2 million clones in the sample, 95% are singletons; the top ten hold 0.13%. Sequenced material: naive CD4+ T cells sorted from blood. Subset reported: CD45RA+ positively selected. The source is a man aged 18 to 35 in good health.

The CDR3 region has the DNA TGTGCCAGCAGCTTGGGGACCGAAGCTTTCTTT. It codes for CASSLGTEAFF. The chain recombines TRBV5-4 with TRBJ1-1; D uncertain. The CDR3 loop spans 11 amino acids. V was trimmed by 0 bases and J by 8 bases, leaving 5 bases between them. In germline, CDR1 is SGHNT, CDR2 YYREEE (reference sequence).